This passage covers 26 T cell receptor beta chains from one sample sequenced in a study of T cells after yellow fever vaccination. TCRdb reanalysed the 5' RACE reads using MiXCR and keeps one entry per CDR3 protein. Among roughly 330,000 distinct CDR3 sequences listed, around 4.1% were seen once. The sample consisted of PBMCs, taken 5 days after the yellow fever booster vaccination. The receptors come from a man aged 18 to 35 who received the YFV17D yellow fever vaccine.

The chain combines TRBV2 with TRBJ1-3, with D perhaps TRBD1 (6 bases). V was cut by 7 bases and J by 3 bases, with 13 bases left in between. The CDR3 extends over 14 amino acids. Germline assignment: CDR1 SNHLY and CDR2 FYNNEI. The CDR3: CASKAGGGGNTIYF. In DNA form, the CDR3 reads TGTGCCAGCAAGGCCGGGGGCGGTGGAAACACCATATATTTT.

This clonotype was detected only a few times. The gene calls are TRBV11-1 and TRBJ2-7, with a weak D call TRBD1 (5 bases). The CDR3 contains 13 residues. The germline V gene has CDR1 SGHAT and CDR2 FQDESV (reference sequence). Deletions cut 1 base from V and 7 bases from J, with 11 bases between. The CDR3 here is CASSLESREEQYV. The CDR3 nucleotides read TGTGCCAGCAGCTTAGAAAGCAGGGAAGAGCAGTACGTC.

The chain recombines TRBV5-1 with TRBJ1-1; a possible D gene is TRBD1 (5 bases). The germline gives CDR1 SGHRS, CDR2 YFSETQ. The length of the CDR3 is 15 residues. Trimming cost V 4 bases and J 0 bases, with 13 bases left between them. Here the CDR3 reads CASSKIGTVNTEAFF. For the CDR3, the DNA is TGCGCCAGCAGCAAAATAGGGACGGTGAACACTGAAGCTTTCTTT.

This clonotype came up many times. V gene TRBV11-2 combines with J gene TRBJ2-1, with D unresolved. V lost 5 bases and J 4 bases, leaving 9 bases between the germline ends. The germline V gene has CDR1 SGHAT and CDR2 FQNNGV. The CDR3 is 13 residues long. The CDR3 nucleotides read TGTGCCAGCAGCCAGGCCCTTTACAATGAGCAGTTCTTC. It encodes CASSQALYNEQFF.

This clonotype was counted ten times or more. V and J are TRBV4-3 and TRBJ2-5; D is unresolved. From germline, CDR1 is LGHNA and CDR2 YSLEER. Trimming left V 0 bases short and J 7 bases short, with 12 bases between. The CDR3 length is 14 residues. The CDR3 sequence is CASSQDWVDGTQYF. Here the CDR3 DNA reads TGCGCCAGCAGCCAAGACTGGGTTGATGGGACCCAGTACTTC.

The chain employs TRBV18 and TRBJ2-5; 12 bases align to TRBD1. The length of the CDR3 is 17 residues. The V segment lost 0 bases and the J segment 5 bases; nucleotides outside the gene matches: 7. Germline-derived CDR1 and CDR2 are KGHSH and LQKENI. CDR3 DNA sequence: TGTGCCAGCTCACCACCGGGACAGGGGGCTTTCCGGGAGACCCAGTACTTC. Its translation is CASSPPGQGAFRETQYF. Looking up the rest from reference TRBV18 and TRBJ2-5 gives the full variable domain: NAGVMQNPRHLVRRRGQEARLRCSPMKGHSHVYWYRQLPEEGLKFMVYLQKENIIDESGMPKERFSAEFPKEGPSILRIQQVVRGDSAAYFCASSPPGQGAFRETQYFGPGTRLLVL.

V and J are TRBV11-3 and TRBJ2-1; D might be TRBD2 (7 bases). Germline assignment: CDR1 SGHNT and CDR2 YENEEA. V was shortened by 2 bases and J by 9 bases, with 11 bases between the two germline ends. CDR3 length: 13 residues. Written as DNA, the CDR3 is TGTGCCAGCAGCTTATGGGGGGGCGGTGAGCAGTTCTTC. It translates to CASSLWGGGEQFF. The entire variable domain, with the rest obtained from reference TRBV11-3 and TRBJ2-1, is as follows: EAGVVQSPRYKIIEKKQPVAFWCNPISGHNTLYWYLQNLGQGPELLIRYENEEAVDDSQLPKDRFSAERLKGVDSTLKIQPAELGDSAVYLCASSLWGGGEQFFGPGTRLTVL.

This clonotype came up many times. The rearrangement joins TRBV5-1 to TRBJ2-5; D gene unclear. With 0 bases removed from V and 2 bases from J, the gap between germline ends came to 14 bases. This CDR3 is 16 amino acids long. CDR1 and CDR2 from the germline V gene are SGHRS and YFSETQ. CDR3 DNA sequence: TGCGCCAGCAGCTTGGACAGTCCGGCTGGACAAGAGACCCAGTACTTC. Amino acid sequence: CASSLDSPAGQETQYF.

The genes are TRBV19 and TRBJ2-3, with D unclear. Trimming took 3 bases from V and 1 from J, leaving 23 bases between them. The CDR3 sequence is 19 residues long. Germline V gene lookup returns CDR1 LNHDA and CDR2 SQIVND (reference sequence). CDR3 bases: TGTGCCAGTAGTATCTGGAAGGGTGGTCTTTCGACTGGCACAGATACGCAGTATTTT. This sequence encodes CASSIWKGGLSTGTDTQYF. Full variable domain (rest looked up from reference TRBV19 and TRBJ2-3): DGGITQSPKYLFRKEGQNVTLSCEQNLNHDAMYWYRQDPGQGLRLIYYSQIVNDFQKGDIAEGYSVSREKKESFPLTVTSAQKNPTAFYLCASSIWKGGLSTGTDTQYFGPGTRLTVL.

This clonotype occurred many times. This rearrangement joins TRBV7-2 to TRBJ2-1; TRBD2 matches at 12 bases. The germline V gene encodes CDR1 SGHTA and CDR2 FQGNSA. The CDR3 has 15 residues. V trimming: 4 bases; J trimming: 8 bases; junction bases outside the gene matches: 6. The CDR3 loop reads CASSSLAGGGYEQFF. The CDR3 DNA sequence: TGTGCCAGCAGCTCTCTAGCGGGGGGGGGCTATGAGCAGTTCTTC.

This clonotype was detected only a few times. The CDR3 region is CASSQSGGTPPEAFF. As DNA, the CDR3 is TGTGCCAGCAGCCAATCAGGGGGGACACCGCCTGAAGCTTTCTTT. This chain uses TRBV3-1 with TRBJ1-1; TRBD1 aligns across 7 bases. Trimming took 2 bases from V and 6 from J; bases not matched to a gene: 9. The germline V gene has CDR1 LGHDT and CDR2 YNNKEL (reference sequence). The CDR3 spans 15 residues. Together with reference TRBV3-1 and TRBJ1-1, the CDR3 gives the full variable domain: DTAVSQTPKYLVTQMGNDKSIKCEQNLGHDTMYWYKQDSKKFLKIMFSYNNKELIINETVPNRFSPKSPDKAHLNLHINSLELGDSAVYFCASSQSGGTPPEAFFGQGTRLTVV.

This clonotype was seen a handful of times. The chain is built from TRBV19 and TRBJ2-5, with D perhaps assigned TRBD1 or TRBD2 (5 bases each). V was clipped by 3 bases and J by 5 bases, with 10 bases between them. The CDR3 consists of 13 residues. Germline assignment: CDR1 LNHDA and CDR2 SQIVND (reference sequence). CDR3 in amino acids: CASSIPGRETQYF. The DNA for the CDR3 is TGTGCCAGTAGTATCCCGGGACGGGAGACCCAGTACTTC.

The genes are TRBV28 and TRBJ2-3, with TRBD1 identical over 9 bases. V lost 6 bases, J lost 0 bases, and 7 bases stayed unmatched. CDR3 length: 16 residues. Looked up from germline, CDR1 is MDHEN and CDR2 is SYDVKM. The CDR3 is CASRGDRVSSTDTQYF. The CDR3 DNA reads as TGTGCCAGCAGGGGGGACAGGGTCTCTAGCACAGATACGCAGTATTTT.

V is TRBV7-3 and J is TRBJ1-1; unclear D gene. Germline lookup yields CDR1 SGHTA and CDR2 FQGTGA. Trimming cost V 5 bases and J 0 bases, with 10 bases left between them. This CDR3 spans 14 amino acids. The CDR3 protein is CASSAYGLNTEAFF. CDR3 sequence (DNA): TGTGCCAGCAGCGCCTACGGACTGAACACTGAAGCTTTCTTT.

This clonotype has a count of ten or more. The CDR3 here is CASSSSSGGAEDTQYF. CDR3 nucleotide sequence: TGTGCCAGCAGCTCATCTAGCGGGGGGGCCGAAGATACGCAGTATTTT. V and J are TRBV11-2 and TRBJ2-3, with 12 bases identical to TRBD2. The CDR3 length is 16 residues. Trimming cost V 4 bases and J 5 bases; bases outside gene matches: 7. Per germline, CDR1 SGHAT and CDR2 FQNNGV.

This clonotype came up many times. The V gene is TRBV4-3, the J gene TRBJ1-5; a possible D gene is TRBD1 (6 bases). The CDR3 spans 15 residues. V gave up 0 bases and J gave up 4 bases, with 10 bases separating them. CDR1 is LGHNA, CDR2 YSLEER, per germline. The DNA of the CDR3 is TGCGCCAGCAGCCAAGAAGGGGGGGTGAATCAGCCCCAGCATTTT. Its translation: CASSQEGGVNQPQHF.

This clonotype was counted between two and nine times. The CDR3 protein is CASSPSAGYTF. CDR3 nucleotide sequence: TGTGCCAGCTCACCGTCAGCGGGCTACACCTTC. The chain links TRBV18 to TRBJ1-2; unclear D gene. CDR1 and CDR2 from the germline V gene are KGHSH and LQKENI. The CDR3 is 11 amino acids. Trimming pared 3 bases from V and 8 bases from J, leaving 7 bases between. Filled out from reference TRBV18 and TRBJ1-2, the complete variable domain reads NAGVMQNPRHLVRRRGQEARLRCSPMKGHSHVYWYRQLPEEGLKFMVYLQKENIIDESGMPKERFSAEFPKEGPSILRIQQVVRGDSAAYFCASSPSAGYTFGSGTRLTVV.

This clonotype was found many times. This chain links TRBV6-5 with TRBJ1-1, with D unresolved. Germline lookup yields CDR1 MNHEY and CDR2 SVGAGI. The CDR3 loop spans 11 amino acids. V lost 4 bases, J lost 6 bases, and 6 bases lay in between. The DNA for the CDR3 is TGTGCCAGCAGTTGGGGATCTGAAGCTTTCTTT. The encoded protein is CASSWGSEAFF.

V gene TRBV7-2 combines with J gene TRBJ2-2; tentatively, D is TRBD2 (5 bases). This CDR3 has 18 amino acids. The germline V gene has CDR1 SGHTA and CDR2 FQGNSA. Trimming left V 5 bases short and J 4 bases short, with 23 bases between. The CDR3 sequence is CASSPYTSQARLTGELFF. The CDR3 DNA sequence: TGTGCCAGCAGCCCTTATACTAGTCAGGCCCGACTCACCGGGGAGCTGTTTTTT.

The table lists this clonotype with many counts. The rearrangement uses TRBV6-5 and TRBJ2-3, with TRBD2 identical over 8 bases. With 7 bases clipped from V and 0 bases from J, the junction kept 6 bases outside the gene matches. Looked up from germline, CDR1 is MNHEY and CDR2 is SVGAGI. The CDR3 covers 15 residues. The CDR3 nucleotides are TGTGCCAGCAAAACTAGCGGTACTAGCACAGATACGCAGTATTTT. Its protein is CASKTSGTSTDTQYF.

This clonotype was counted between two and nine times. This chain links TRBV2 with TRBJ2-7, with TRBD1 as a possible D gene (6 bases). Trimming stripped 3 bases from V and 6 bases from J, with 15 bases between. Germline CDR1 SNHLY, CDR2 FYNNEI. This CDR3 is 14 amino acids long. This CDR3 is CASSDPVGAGEQYF. The CDR3 DNA reads as TGTGCCAGCAGTGATCCCGTGGGGGCAGGCGAGCAGTACTTC.

This clonotype was detected ten times or more. The chain links TRBV20-1 to TRBJ2-1; D is possibly TRBD1 (5 bases). CDR1 DFQATT and CDR2 SNEGSKA come from the germline V gene (reference sequence). This CDR3 contains 15 residues. V lost 1 base and J lost 2, with 12 bases in between. This chain's CDR3 is CSARGQTSPYNEQFF. CDR3 DNA: TGCAGTGCTAGAGGACAGACGAGCCCCTACAATGAGCAGTTCTTC.

This clonotype was found a few times. This chain joins TRBV5-4 and TRBJ2-3; D is possibly TRBD1 or TRBD2 (6 bases each). Trimming removed 7 bases at V and 3 bases at J, with 21 bases between. Germline CDR1 and CDR2: SGHNT and YYREEE (reference sequence). This CDR3 has 16 residues. The CDR3 region has the DNA TGTGCCAGCGGACGGAGGGGGGCCGGTGTGACAGATACGCAGTATTTT. This sequence encodes CASGRRGAGVTDTQYF.

This clonotype was counted many times. V usage is TRBV14 and J usage is TRBJ2-7; the D is unclear. The CDR3 spans 16 residues. Trimming took 4 bases from V and 0 from J, leaving 16 bases between them. Germline V lookup: CDR1 SGHDN, CDR2 FVKESK. The CDR3 protein is CASSPMRGPSSYEQYV. CDR3 DNA sequence: TGTGCCAGCAGCCCCATGAGAGGCCCCAGCTCCTACGAGCAGTACGTC.

This clonotype has ten or more counts. CDR3 in amino acids: CASSRDRTSGNTIYF. The CDR3 DNA is TGCGCCAGCAGCAGGGACAGGACCTCTGGAAACACCATATATTTT. The V call is TRBV5-1, the J call TRBJ1-3, with 8 bases that match TRBD1. The V gene end was trimmed by 4 bases and the J gene end by 0 bases; junction bases not matched to a gene: 3. CDR3 length equals 15 residues. Germline loops: CDR1 SGHRS, CDR2 YFSETQ.

This clonotype has only a few counts. The chain has TRBV7-2 and TRBJ1-6; D gene uncertain. The length of the CDR3 is 14 residues. Trimming took off 5 bases at V and 5 bases at J, with 10 bases between the two ends. Germline CDR1 SGHTA, CDR2 FQGNSA. The CDR3 DNA sequence: TGTGCCAGCAGCGGTACCAGTAATAATTCACCCCTCCACTTT. This gives the protein CASSGTSNNSPLHF. Full variable domain (missing parts from reference TRBV7-2 and TRBJ1-6): GAGVSQSPSNKVTEKGKDVELRCDPISGHTALYWYRQSLGQGLEFLIYFQGNSAPDKSGLPSDRFSAERTGGSVSTLTIQRTQQEDSAVYLCASSGTSNNSPLHFGNGTRLTVT.